These 7 T cell receptor beta chains were all obtained from the same sample, sequenced in a study of CD8 T cell repertoires and HIV-1 epitope variants. What these receptors recognize is not known. The method was immunoSEQ multiplex PCR; TCRdb's version includes in-frame clones alone and lacks a portion of them. The table records several thousand clones, just under 70% of them present only once. The sequencing input was cultured CD8+ T cells derived from PBMCs. All receptors come from a male donor with HIV.

This clone was detected once. CDR3 in DNA: TGTGCCATCAGAGTGGACAGGGAGGGCGAGCAGTACTTC. Residues: CAIRVDREGEQYF. The chain carries TRBV10-3 and TRBJ2-7; D might be TRBD1 (8 bases). Trimming shortened V by 6 bases and J by 6 bases, and 15 bases separated the two germline ends. The CDR3 length is 13 residues. Per the germline V gene, CDR1 is ENHRY and CDR2 is SYGVKD.

The sample holds a few counts of this clone. The rearrangement joins TRBV5-6 to TRBJ2-7, with 8 bases fitting TRBD1. CDR1 is SGHDT, CDR2 YYEEEE, per germline. The length of the CDR3 is 13 residues. V lost 2 bases and J lost 3; bases outside the gene matches: 1. CDR3 nucleotide sequence: TGTGCCAGCAGCTTACAGGGGGACTACGAGCAGTACTTC. Translated: CASSLQGDYEQYF.

The chain carries TRBV2 and TRBJ2-7; D uncertain. CDR1 and CDR2 (germline): SNHLY, FYNNEI. This CDR3 has 14 residues. Between the trimmed V and J ends, which lost 3 bases and 3 bases, there was a span of 12 bases. The CDR3 here is CASSDELEIYEQYF. DNA of the CDR3: TGTGCCAGCAGTGACGAGCTCGAGATCTACGAGCAGTACTTC.

This clone has only a few counts. J is TRBJ2-1 and V is TRBV11-3, with D perhaps TRBD2 (6 bases). This CDR3 is 13 amino acids long. Germline V gene data show CDR1 as SGHNT and CDR2 as YENEEA. Trimming shortened V by 3 bases and J by 6 bases, and 9 bases separated the two germline ends. In nucleotides, the CDR3 is TGTGCCAGCAGCTTTGAGGGAGGCAATGAGCAGTTCTTC. Amino acid sequence: CASSFEGGNEQFF.

This clone was detected a few times. The chain links TRBV6-4 to TRBJ2-1; 10 bases agree with TRBD2. V trimming: 3 bases; J trimming: 6 bases; junction bases outside the gene matches: 2. The CDR3 runs 14 residues. Germline values: CDR1 MRHNA, CDR2 SNTAGT. CDR3 in amino acids: CASSEAGGPNEQFF. The DNA of the CDR3 is TGTGCCAGCAGTGAAGCGGGGGGGCCCAATGAGCAGTTCTTC.

The chain combines TRBV7-9 with TRBJ2-7; D is possibly TRBD2 (6 bases). Germline V gene lookup returns CDR1 SEHNR and CDR2 FQNEAQ (reference sequence). Trimming stripped 1 base from V and 4 bases from J, with 14 bases between. The CDR3 has 15 residues. In nucleotides, the CDR3 is TGTGCCAGCAGCTTAGGAGGCGGGGAGTGGTACGAGCAGTACTTC. This encodes CASSLGGGEWYEQYF.

The rearrangement links TRBV7-9 to TRBJ2-7, with TRBD1 matching over 7 bases. The CDR3 runs 15 residues. Germline CDR1 is SEHNR and CDR2 is FQNEAQ (reference sequence). The J segment lost 6 bases and the V segment lost 3 bases, leaving 11 bases of the junction unmatched. The CDR3 coding sequence is TGTGCCAGCAGCTTTTTGGGACCAGGGGGTGGCGAGCAGTACTTC. Encoded protein: CASSFLGPGGGEQYF.